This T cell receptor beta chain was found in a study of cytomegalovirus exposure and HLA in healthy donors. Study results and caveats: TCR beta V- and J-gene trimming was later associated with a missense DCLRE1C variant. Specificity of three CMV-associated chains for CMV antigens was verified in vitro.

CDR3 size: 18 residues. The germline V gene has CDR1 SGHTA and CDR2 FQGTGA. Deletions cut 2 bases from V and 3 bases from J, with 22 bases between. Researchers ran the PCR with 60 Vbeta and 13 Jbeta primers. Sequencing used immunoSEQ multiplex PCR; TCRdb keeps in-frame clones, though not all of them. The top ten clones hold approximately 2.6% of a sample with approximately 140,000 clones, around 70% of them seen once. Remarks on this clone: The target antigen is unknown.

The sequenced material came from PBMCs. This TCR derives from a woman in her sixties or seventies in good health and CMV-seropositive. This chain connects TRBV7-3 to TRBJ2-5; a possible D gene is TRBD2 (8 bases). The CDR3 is CASSLSPRGGGTEETQYF. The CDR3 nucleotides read TGTGCCAGCAGCTTATCCCCTCGGGGCGGGGGGACAGAAGAGACCCAGTACTTC.